This TCR beta chain was captured by sequencing in a study of cytomegalovirus exposure and HLA in healthy donors. Trimming at V came to 7 bases and at J to 0 bases, leaving 4 bases not matched to a gene. The CDR3 extends over 17 amino acids. Per the germline V gene, CDR1 is SNHLY and CDR2 is FYNNEI. 13 Jbeta primers and 60 Vbeta primers were used for the PCR. Method: immunoSEQ multiplex PCR; TCRdb's copy keeps in-frame clones and lacks some. In the table there are 100,000 to 150,000 clones, 77% of which are singletons. In this sample, this clone turned up a few times. The V gene is TRBV2, the J gene TRBJ2-6; the match to TRBD2 covers 12 bases. The sample was PBMCs. The TCR sequence derives from a human donor in good health. CDR3 in amino acids: CASTKLAGGSGANVLTF. DNA for the CDR3: TGTGCCAGCACTAAACTAGCGGGAGGCTCTGGGGCCAACGTCCTGACTTTC.